These 9 T cell receptor beta chains originate from one sample sequenced in a study of cytomegalovirus exposure and HLA in healthy donors. Assay used: immunoSEQ multiplex PCR; TCRdb lists only in-frame clones, some missing. Here the sample spans about 110,000 clones, nearly 97% being singletons. The sequencing input was PBMCs. The source is a woman younger than 35 in good health and CMV-seronegative.

This chain's CDR3 is CASSLGTVNTEAFF. The DNA for the CDR3 is TGTGCCAGCAGCCTAGGGACAGTGAACACTGAAGCTTTCTTT. The V gene is TRBV7-2, the J gene TRBJ1-1, with 7 nucleotides matching TRBD1. From germline, CDR1 is SGHTA and CDR2 FQGNSA. The V segment lost 5 bases and the J segment 0 bases; nucleotides outside the gene matches: 3. The CDR3 runs to 14 residues.

The V gene is TRBV28, the J gene TRBJ2-7; TRBD2 matches at 8 bases. The germline V gene has CDR1 MDHEN and CDR2 SYDVKM. Trimming took 4 bases from V and 0 from J; bases not matched to a gene: 14. This CDR3 is 18 amino acids long. The CDR3 nucleotides read TGTGCCAGCAGTTCTGCAACCGGGACTAGTTCGGGCTCCTACGAGCAGTACTTC. As protein: CASSSATGTSSGSYEQYF. Complete variable domain (other parts from reference TRBV28 and TRBJ2-7): DVKVTQSSRYLVKRTGEKVFLECVQDMDHENMFWYRQDPGLGLRLIYFSYDVKMKEKGDIPEGYSVSREKKERFSLILESASTNQTSMYLCASSSATGTSSGSYEQYFGPGTRLTVT.

To note about this clone: The junction shows a germline mismatch at one end, possibly a read error. V gene TRBV7-7 combines with J gene TRBJ1-6, with 10 bases aligning to TRBD1. This CDR3 contains 16 residues. Germline CDR1 is SSHAT and CDR2 is FNYEAQ (reference sequence). The CDR3 spells CASSFHPGQGPSPLHF. DNA of the CDR3: TGTGCTAGCAGCTTCCATCCGGGACAGGGGCCCTCACCCCTCCACTTT.

Only one count was recorded for this clone. V is TRBV19 and J is TRBJ1-2, with 12 bases matching TRBD1. V was clipped by 4 bases and J by 4 bases; unmatched bases: 7. The CDR3 runs 16 residues. Germline V gives CDR1 LNHDA, CDR2 SQIVND (reference sequence). The CDR3 protein is CASSTAGTGGSYGYTF. The CDR3 DNA sequence: TGTGCCAGTAGTACCGCCGGGACAGGGGGCTCCTATGGCTACACCTTC. Full variable domain (outside the CDR3, taken from reference TRBV19 and TRBJ1-2): DGGITQSPKYLFRKEGQNVTLSCEQNLNHDAMYWYRQDPGQGLRLIYYSQIVNDFQKGDIAEGYSVSREKKESFPLTVTSAQKNPTAFYLCASSTAGTGGSYGYTFGSGTRLTVV.

The chain couples TRBV9 to TRBJ2-2, with 10 nucleotides matching TRBD2. The length of the CDR3 is 16 residues. V trimming: 4 bases; J trimming: 4 bases; junction bases outside the gene matches: 7. From germline, CDR1 is SGDLS and CDR2 YYNGEE. The CDR3: CASSSSGGALTGELFF. In nucleotides, the CDR3 is TGTGCCAGCAGCTCCAGCGGGGGGGCCCTCACCGGGGAGCTGTTTTTT. Full variable domain (rest looked up from reference TRBV9 and TRBJ2-2): DSGVTQTPKHLITATGQRVTLRCSPRSGDLSVYWYQQSLDQGLQFLIQYYNGEERAKGNILERFSAQQFPDLHSELNLSSLELGDSALYFCASSSSGGALTGELFFGEGSRLTVL.

This rearrangement joins TRBV28 to TRBJ1-1; no reliable D call. CDR1 MDHEN and CDR2 SYDVKM come from the germline V gene. The CDR3 contains 13 residues. V was cut by 8 bases and J by 2 bases, with 12 bases left in between. CDR3 protein: CASQWGENTEAFF. The CDR3 coding sequence is TGTGCCAGCCAATGGGGAGAAAACACTGAAGCTTTCTTT.

The chain combines TRBV27 with TRBJ2-7; 10 bases agree with TRBD1. The CDR3 sequence is 18 residues long. The junction had 13 bases not matched to a gene; V was cut back by 2 bases and J by 3 bases. Germline V CDR1 and CDR2: MNHEY, SMNVEV (reference sequence). DNA for the CDR3: TGTGCCAGCAGTTTAAAGGCGCCGACAGGGGGCGCGGTCTACGAGCAGTACTTC. Its translation: CASSLKAPTGGAVYEQYF.

This clone was picked up one time. V gene TRBV28 combines with J gene TRBJ2-2, with D perhaps matching TRBD2 (7 bases). This CDR3 is built from 15 residues. Looked up from germline, CDR1 is MDHEN and CDR2 is SYDVKM. V dropped 3 bases and J dropped 5 bases, with 13 bases sitting between them. DNA for the CDR3: TGTGCCAGCAGTTTTCGGGGGGCTCGGACCGGGGAGCTGTTTTTT. Its translation is CASSFRGARTGELFF.

The chain joins TRBV28 to TRBJ1-4; 9 nucleotides align to TRBD1. Trimming took 5 bases from V and 7 from J; bases not matched to a gene: 17. CDR1 MDHEN and CDR2 SYDVKM come from the germline V gene. This CDR3 contains 18 residues. The DNA for the CDR3 is TGTGCCAGCAGTCCTTCGGGACAGGGCCGGGGTCACTCTGAAAAACTGTTTTTT. Translating gives CASSPSGQGRGHSEKLFF.